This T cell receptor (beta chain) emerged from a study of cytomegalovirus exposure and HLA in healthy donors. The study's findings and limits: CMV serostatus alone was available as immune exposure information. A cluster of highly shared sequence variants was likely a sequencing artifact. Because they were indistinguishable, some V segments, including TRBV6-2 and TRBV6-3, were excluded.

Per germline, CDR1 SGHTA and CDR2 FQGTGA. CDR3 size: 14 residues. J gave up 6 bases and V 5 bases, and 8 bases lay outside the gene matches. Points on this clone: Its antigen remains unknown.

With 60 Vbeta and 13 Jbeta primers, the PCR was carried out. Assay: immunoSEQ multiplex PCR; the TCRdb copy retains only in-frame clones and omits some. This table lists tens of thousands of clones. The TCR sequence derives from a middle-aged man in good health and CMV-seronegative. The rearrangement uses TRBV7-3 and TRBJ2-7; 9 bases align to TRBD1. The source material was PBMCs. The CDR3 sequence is CASSPTGGRGEQYF. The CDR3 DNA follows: TGTGCCAGCAGCCCTACAGGGGGCCGGGGCGAGCAGTACTTC.